The 10 T cell receptor beta chains given below trace back to one sample, sequenced in a study of blood T cell repertoires in COVID-19. Generated by immunoSEQ multiplex PCR, the TCRdb table keeps only in-frame clones and is missing some. The data show fewer than 55,000 clones, just under 90% seen once. Sequencing used peripheral blood. These receptors were collected from a man older than 75 with active or convalescent COVID-19.

The rearrangement links TRBV10-3 to TRBJ1-6; 7 bases are a match to TRBD1. Germline-derived CDR1 and CDR2 are ENHRY and SYGVKD. J was trimmed by 5 bases and V by 7 bases; bases with no gene match: 8. This CDR3 region has 15 residues. For the CDR3, the DNA is TGTGCCATCACTTCCCGACAGGGCGATAATTCACCCCTCCACTTT. Its protein is CAITSRQGDNSPLHF.

This clone was counted a single time. The chain recombines TRBV6-2 or TRBV6-3 with TRBJ1-5; TRBD1 aligns across 9 bases. V trimming: 6 bases; J trimming: 8 bases; junction bases outside the gene matches: 17. The CDR3 is 17 residues long. Germline V gene data show CDR1 as MNHEY and CDR2 as SVGEGT. CDR3 in amino acids: CASRYGSGTGSLKPQHF. The CDR3 DNA is TGTGCCAGCAGATACGGGTCGGGGACAGGGAGTTTAAAGCCCCAGCATTTT.

This rearrangement joins TRBV10-3 to TRBJ2-2, with 9 bases that match TRBD2. The junction had 3 bases not matched to a gene; V was cut back by 4 bases and J by 6 bases. Germline CDR1 reads ENHRY; CDR2 reads SYGVKD. CDR3 length: 14 amino acids. In DNA form, the CDR3 reads TGTGCCATCAGTGTTAGCGGGAGCCCCGGGGAGCTGTTTTTT. Translating gives CAISVSGSPGELFF.

The chain links TRBV13 to TRBJ2-3; D might be TRBD2 (6 bases). The V gene's germline CDR1 is PRHDT and CDR2 FYEKMQ (reference sequence). Deletions cut 6 bases from V and 6 bases from J, with 22 bases between. The CDR3 covers 16 residues. CDR3 amino acids: CASSQVSRLDMDTQYF. The CDR3 DNA reads TGTGCCAGCAGTCAAGTCTCTAGACTAGATATGGATACGCAGTATTTT.

The chain is built from TRBV4-3 and TRBJ2-3; 8 bases line up with TRBD1. CDR1 is LGHNA, CDR2 YSLEER, per germline. The CDR3 totals 17 residues. V lost 3 bases and J lost 3; bases outside the gene matches: 11. CDR3 nucleotide sequence: TGCGCCAGCAGCCACGAGCCCAGGGGGCGAGAAACAGATACGCAGTATTTT. Residues: CASSHEPRGRETDTQYF.

This rearrangement joins TRBV5-1 to TRBJ2-7; D is perhaps TRBD1 (5 bases). The V gene's germline CDR1 is SGHRS and CDR2 YFSETQ. The CDR3 runs to 15 residues. The V gene lost 0 bases and the J gene lost 5 bases, with 15 bases spanning the gap. The CDR3 protein is CASSLGSRVNHEQYF. The CDR3 bases are TGCGCCAGCAGCTTGGGGAGCAGGGTTAACCACGAGCAGTACTTC.

The chain uses TRBV19 and TRBJ1-5; D call uncertain. Trimming took off 3 bases at V and 5 bases at J, with 5 bases between the two ends. In germline, CDR1 is LNHDA, CDR2 SQIVND (reference sequence). This CDR3 has 12 amino acids. The CDR3: CASSMRDQPQHF. The CDR3 DNA is TGTGCCAGTAGTATGAGGGATCAGCCCCAGCATTTT. Drawing the rest from reference TRBV19 and TRBJ1-5, the complete variable domain is DGGITQSPKYLFRKEGQNVTLSCEQNLNHDAMYWYRQDPGQGLRLIYYSQIVNDFQKGDIAEGYSVSREKKESFPLTVTSAQKNPTAFYLCASSMRDQPQHFGDGTRLSIL.

V usage is TRBV4-3 and J usage is TRBJ2-3; perhaps TRBD1 as D (7 bases). Germline-derived CDR1 and CDR2 are LGHNA and YSLEER. CDR3 length: 16 residues. Trimming removed 4 bases from V and 0 bases from J, with 14 bases in between. This CDR3 reads CASSPGGLVSTDTQYF. CDR3 sequence (DNA): TGCGCCAGCAGCCCAGGGGGGCTTGTGAGCACAGATACGCAGTATTTT.

The gene calls are TRBV10-3 and TRBJ2-5, with D maybe TRBD2 (6 bases). Germline loops: CDR1 ENHRY, CDR2 SYGVKD. The CDR3 loop spans 13 amino acids. Trimming pared 6 bases from V and 3 bases from J, leaving 11 bases between. DNA for the CDR3: TGTGCCATCAGGGGGACGGGGGAAGAGACCCAGTACTTC. It yields the protein CAIRGTGEETQYF.

The chain combines TRBV29-1 with TRBJ2-1; D is undetermined. The germline gives CDR1 SQVTM, CDR2 ANQGSEA. CDR3 size: 13 residues. V was clipped by 3 bases and J by 3 bases, with 9 bases between them. CDR3 loop: CSVDKPNYNEQFF. CDR3 nucleotides: TGCAGCGTTGATAAGCCGAACTACAATGAGCAGTTCTTC.